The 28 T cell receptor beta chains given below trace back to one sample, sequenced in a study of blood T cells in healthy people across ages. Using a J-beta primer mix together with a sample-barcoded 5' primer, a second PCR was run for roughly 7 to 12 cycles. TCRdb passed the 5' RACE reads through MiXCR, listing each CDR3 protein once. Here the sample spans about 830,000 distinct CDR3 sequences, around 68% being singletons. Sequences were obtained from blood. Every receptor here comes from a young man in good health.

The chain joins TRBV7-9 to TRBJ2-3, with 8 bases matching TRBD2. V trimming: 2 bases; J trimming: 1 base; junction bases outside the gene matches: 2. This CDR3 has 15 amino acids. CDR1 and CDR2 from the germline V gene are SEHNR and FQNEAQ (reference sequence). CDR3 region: CASSLLSGGTDTQYF. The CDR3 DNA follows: TGTGCCAGCAGCTTACTTAGCGGGGGCACAGATACGCAGTATTTT. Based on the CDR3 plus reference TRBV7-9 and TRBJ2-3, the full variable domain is DTGVSQNPRHKITKRGQNVTFRCDPISEHNRLYWYRQTLGQGPEFLTYFQNEAQLEKSRLLSDRFSAERPKGSFSTLEIQRTEQGDSAMYLCASSLLSGGTDTQYFGPGTRLTVL.

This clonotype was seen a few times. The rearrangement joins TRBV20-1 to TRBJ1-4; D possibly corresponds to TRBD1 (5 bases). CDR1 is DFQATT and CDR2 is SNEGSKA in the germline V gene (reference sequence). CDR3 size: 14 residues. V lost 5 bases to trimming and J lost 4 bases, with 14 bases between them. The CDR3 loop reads CSAQRGPNNEKLFF. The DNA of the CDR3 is TGCAGTGCTCAACGGGGACCGAATAATGAAAAACTGTTTTTT.

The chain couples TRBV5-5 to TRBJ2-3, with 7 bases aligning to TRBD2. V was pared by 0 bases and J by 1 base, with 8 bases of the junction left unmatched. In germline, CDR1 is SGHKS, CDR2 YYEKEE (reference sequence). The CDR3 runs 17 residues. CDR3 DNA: TGTGCCAGCAGCTTGGGACTAGCTGTTTATGGCACAGATACGCAGTATTTT. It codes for CASSLGLAVYGTDTQYF.

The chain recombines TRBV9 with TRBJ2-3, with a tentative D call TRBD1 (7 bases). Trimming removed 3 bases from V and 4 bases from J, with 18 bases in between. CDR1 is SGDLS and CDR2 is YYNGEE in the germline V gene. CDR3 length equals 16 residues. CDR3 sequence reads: CASSDNQGGWSDTQYF. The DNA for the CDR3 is TGTGCCAGCAGCGACAACCAGGGGGGATGGTCAGATACGCAGTATTTT. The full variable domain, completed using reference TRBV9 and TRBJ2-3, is DSGVTQTPKHLITATGQRVTLRCSPRSGDLSVYWYQQSLDQGLQFLIQYYNGEERAKGNILERFSAQQFPDLHSELNLSSLELGDSALYFCASSDNQGGWSDTQYFGPGTRLTVL.

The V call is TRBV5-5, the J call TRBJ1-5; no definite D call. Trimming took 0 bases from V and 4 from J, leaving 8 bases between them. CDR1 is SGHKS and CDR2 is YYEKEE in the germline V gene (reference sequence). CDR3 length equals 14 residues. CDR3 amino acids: CASSLAPANQPQHF. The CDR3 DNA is TGTGCCAGCAGCTTGGCCCCAGCGAATCAGCCCCAGCATTTT. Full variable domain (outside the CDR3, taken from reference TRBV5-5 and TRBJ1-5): DAGVTQSPTHLIKTRGQQVTLRCSPISGHKSVSWYQQVLGQGPQFIFQYYEKEERGRGNFPDRFSARQFPNYSSELNVNALLLGDSALYLCASSLAPANQPQHFGDGTRLSIL.

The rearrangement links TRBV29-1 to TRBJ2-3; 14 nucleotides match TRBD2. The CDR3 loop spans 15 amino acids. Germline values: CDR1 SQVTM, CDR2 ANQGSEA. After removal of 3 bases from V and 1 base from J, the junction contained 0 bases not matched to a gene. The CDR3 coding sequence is TGCAGCGTTGAGGGACTAGCGGGGGGCACAGATACGCAGTATTTT. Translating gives CSVEGLAGGTDTQYF.

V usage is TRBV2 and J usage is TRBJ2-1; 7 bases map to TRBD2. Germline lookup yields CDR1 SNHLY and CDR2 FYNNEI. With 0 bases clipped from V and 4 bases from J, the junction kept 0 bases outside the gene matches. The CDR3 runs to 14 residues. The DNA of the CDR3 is TGTGCCAGCAGTGAAGCGGGGGGGTACAATGAGCAGTTCTTC. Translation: CASSEAGGYNEQFF.

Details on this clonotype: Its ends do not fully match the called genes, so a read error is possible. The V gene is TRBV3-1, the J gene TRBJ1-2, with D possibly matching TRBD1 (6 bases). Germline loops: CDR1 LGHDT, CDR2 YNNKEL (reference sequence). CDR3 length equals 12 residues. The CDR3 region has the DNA TGTGCCGGCAGGAGGGGGGGAATAGGCTACACCTTC. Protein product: CAGRRGGIGYTF.

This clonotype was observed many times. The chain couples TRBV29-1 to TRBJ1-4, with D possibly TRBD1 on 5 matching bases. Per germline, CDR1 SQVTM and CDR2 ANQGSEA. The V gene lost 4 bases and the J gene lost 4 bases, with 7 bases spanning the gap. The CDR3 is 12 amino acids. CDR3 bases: TGCAGCGTTGGGGACCGTAATGAAAAACTGTTTTTT. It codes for CSVGDRNEKLFF.

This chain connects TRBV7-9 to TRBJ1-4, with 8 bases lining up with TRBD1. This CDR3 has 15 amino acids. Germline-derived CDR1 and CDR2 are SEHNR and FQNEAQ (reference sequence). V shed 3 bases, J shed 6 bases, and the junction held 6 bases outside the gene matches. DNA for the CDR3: TGTGCCAGCAGCTTTTCAGGGGGCGCATATGAAAAACTGTTTTTT. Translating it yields CASSFSGGAYEKLFF.

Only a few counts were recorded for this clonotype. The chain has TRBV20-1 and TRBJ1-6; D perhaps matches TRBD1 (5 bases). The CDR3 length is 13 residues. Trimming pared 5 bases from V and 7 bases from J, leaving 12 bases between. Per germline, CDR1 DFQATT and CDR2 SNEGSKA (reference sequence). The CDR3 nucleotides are TGCAGTGCTCGGGGACGGACGAATTCACCCCTCCACTTT. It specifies CSARGRTNSPLHF.

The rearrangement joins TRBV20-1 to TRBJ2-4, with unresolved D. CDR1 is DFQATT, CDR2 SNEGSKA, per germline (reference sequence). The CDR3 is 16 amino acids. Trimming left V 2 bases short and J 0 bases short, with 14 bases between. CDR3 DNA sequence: TGCAGTGCTAGAACCGGTGCGGAGCTAGCCAAAAACATTCAGTACTTC. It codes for CSARTGAELAKNIQYF.

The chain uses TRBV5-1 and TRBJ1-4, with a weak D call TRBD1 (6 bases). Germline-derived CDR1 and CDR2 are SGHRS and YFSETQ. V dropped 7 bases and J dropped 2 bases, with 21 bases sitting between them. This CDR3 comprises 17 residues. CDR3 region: CASGPGPGDMTNEKLFF. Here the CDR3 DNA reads TGCGCCAGCGGCCCGGGCCCAGGGGATATGACTAATGAAAAACTGTTTTTT.

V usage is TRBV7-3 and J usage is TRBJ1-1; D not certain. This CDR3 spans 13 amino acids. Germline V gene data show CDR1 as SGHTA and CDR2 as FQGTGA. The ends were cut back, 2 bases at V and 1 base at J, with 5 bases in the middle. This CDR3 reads CASSLFKNTEAFF. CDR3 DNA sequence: TGTGCCAGCAGCTTATTCAAGAACACTGAAGCTTTCTTT. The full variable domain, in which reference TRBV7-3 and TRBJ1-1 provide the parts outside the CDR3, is GAGVSQTPSNKVTEKGKYVELRCDPISGHTALYWYRQSLGQGPEFLIYFQGTGAADDSGLPNDRFFAVRPEGSVSTLKIQRTERGDSAVYLCASSLFKNTEAFFGQGTRLTVV.

The CDR3 nucleotides are TGTGCCAGCAGCCAAGATCGGGGAAGGGGTCAGCCCCAGCATTTT. Its protein is CASSQDRGRGQPQHF. J is TRBJ1-5 and V is TRBV3-1, with D possibly TRBD1 on 5 matching bases. This CDR3 is built from 15 residues. V was shortened by 0 bases and J by 6 bases, with 12 bases between the two germline ends. CDR1 is LGHDT and CDR2 is YNNKEL in the germline V gene (reference sequence).

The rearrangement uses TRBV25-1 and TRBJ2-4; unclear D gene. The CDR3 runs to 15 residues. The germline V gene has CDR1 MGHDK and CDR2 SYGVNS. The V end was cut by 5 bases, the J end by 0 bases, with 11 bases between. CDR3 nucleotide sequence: TGTGCCAGCAGTTGGCTACCCCTAGCCAAAAACATTCAGTACTTC. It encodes CASSWLPLAKNIQYF.

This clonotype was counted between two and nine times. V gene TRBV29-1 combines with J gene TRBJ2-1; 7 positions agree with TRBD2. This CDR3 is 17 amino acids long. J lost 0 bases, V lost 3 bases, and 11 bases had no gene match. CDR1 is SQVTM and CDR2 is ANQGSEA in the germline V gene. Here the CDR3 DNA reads TGCAGCGTTGATCGTCCTAGCGGTCGTAGCTCCTACAATGAGCAGTTCTTC. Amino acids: CSVDRPSGRSSYNEQFF.

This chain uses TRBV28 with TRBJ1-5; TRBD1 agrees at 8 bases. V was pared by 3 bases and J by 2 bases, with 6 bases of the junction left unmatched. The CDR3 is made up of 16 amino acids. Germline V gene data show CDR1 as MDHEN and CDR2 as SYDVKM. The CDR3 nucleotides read TGTGCCAGCAGTTTTGACAGGGGAGGAGGCAATCAGCCCCAGCATTTT. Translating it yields CASSFDRGGGNQPQHF.

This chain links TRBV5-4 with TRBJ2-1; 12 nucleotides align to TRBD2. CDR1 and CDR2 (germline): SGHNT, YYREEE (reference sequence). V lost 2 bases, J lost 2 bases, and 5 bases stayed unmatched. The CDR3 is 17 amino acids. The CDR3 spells CASSLTSGGQPYNEQFF. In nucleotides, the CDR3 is TGTGCCAGCAGCTTAACTAGCGGGGGGCAACCCTACAATGAGCAGTTCTTC.

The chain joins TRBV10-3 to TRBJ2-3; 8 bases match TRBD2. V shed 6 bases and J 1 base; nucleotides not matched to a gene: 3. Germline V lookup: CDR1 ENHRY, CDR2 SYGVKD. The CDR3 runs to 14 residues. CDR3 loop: CAIRELAGTDTQYF. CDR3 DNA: TGTGCCATCAGGGAACTAGCGGGCACAGATACGCAGTATTTT.

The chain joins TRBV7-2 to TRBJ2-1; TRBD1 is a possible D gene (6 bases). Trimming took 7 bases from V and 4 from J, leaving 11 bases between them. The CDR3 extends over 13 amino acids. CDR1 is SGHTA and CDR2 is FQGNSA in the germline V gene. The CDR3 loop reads CASNLDSYNEQFF. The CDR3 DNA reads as TGTGCCAGCAACCTGGACAGTTACAATGAGCAGTTCTTC.

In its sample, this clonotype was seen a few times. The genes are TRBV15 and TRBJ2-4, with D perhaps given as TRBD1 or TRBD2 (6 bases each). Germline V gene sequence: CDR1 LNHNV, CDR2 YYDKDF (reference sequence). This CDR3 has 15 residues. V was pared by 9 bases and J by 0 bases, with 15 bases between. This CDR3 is CATKGGLSAKNIQYF. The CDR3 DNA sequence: TGTGCCACGAAGGGGGGTCTCTCAGCCAAAAACATTCAGTACTTC.

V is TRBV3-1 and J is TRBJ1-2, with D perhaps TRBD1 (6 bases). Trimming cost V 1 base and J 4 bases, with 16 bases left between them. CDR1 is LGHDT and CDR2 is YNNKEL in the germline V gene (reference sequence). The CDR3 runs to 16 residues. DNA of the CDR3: TGTGCCAGCAGCCAAGTATTACAGGGTAGTTTCTATGGCTACACCTTC. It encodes CASSQVLQGSFYGYTF.

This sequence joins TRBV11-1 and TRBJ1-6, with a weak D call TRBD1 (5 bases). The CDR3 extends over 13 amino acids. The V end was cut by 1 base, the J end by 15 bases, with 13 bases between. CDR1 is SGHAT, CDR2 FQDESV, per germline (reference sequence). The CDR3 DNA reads TGTGCCAGCAGCTTAGGGGGACCGCTTGTCCTCCACTTT. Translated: CASSLGGPLVLHF.

The CDR3 here is CASSLAGGGARTEAFF. For the CDR3, the DNA is TGTGCCAGCAGCTTGGCCGGGGGGGGGGCGCGGACTGAAGCTTTCTTT. This chain joins TRBV7-2 and TRBJ1-1; tentatively, D is TRBD1 (6 bases). V was clipped by 3 bases and J by 5 bases, with 19 bases between them. The CDR3 extends over 16 amino acids. Germline CDR1 is SGHTA and CDR2 is FQGNSA. The full variable domain, completed using reference TRBV7-2 and TRBJ1-1, is GAGVSQSPSNKVTEKGKDVELRCDPISGHTALYWYRQSLGQGLEFLIYFQGNSAPDKSGLPSDRFSAERTGGSVSTLTIQRTQQEDSAVYLCASSLAGGGARTEAFFGQGTRLTVV.

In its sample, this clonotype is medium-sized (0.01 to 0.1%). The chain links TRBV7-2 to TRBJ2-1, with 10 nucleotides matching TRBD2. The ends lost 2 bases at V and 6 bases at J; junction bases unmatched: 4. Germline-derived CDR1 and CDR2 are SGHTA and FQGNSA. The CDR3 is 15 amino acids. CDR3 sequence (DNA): TGTGCCAGCAGCTTAAAGCGGGGGGGTGGCAATGAGCAGTTCTTC. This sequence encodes CASSLKRGGGNEQFF.

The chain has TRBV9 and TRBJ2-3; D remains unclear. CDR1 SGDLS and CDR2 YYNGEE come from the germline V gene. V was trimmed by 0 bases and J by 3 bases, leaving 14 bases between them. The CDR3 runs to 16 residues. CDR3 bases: TGTGCCAGCAGCGTAGGTAGGATGGTCCCTACAGATACGCAGTATTTT. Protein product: CASSVGRMVPTDTQYF.

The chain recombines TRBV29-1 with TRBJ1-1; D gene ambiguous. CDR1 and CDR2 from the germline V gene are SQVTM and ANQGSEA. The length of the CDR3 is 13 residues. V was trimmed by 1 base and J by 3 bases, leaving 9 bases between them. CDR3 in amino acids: CSVEGPGDTEAFF. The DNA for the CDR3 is TGCAGCGTTGAAGGACCCGGGGACACTGAAGCTTTCTTT.